This TCR beta chain appears in the sequencing data of a study of blood T cell repertoires in COVID-19. Method: immunoSEQ multiplex PCR; TCRdb's copy keeps in-frame clones and lacks some. The sample yields about 280,000 clones, 86% seen once. Only a few counts were recorded for this clone. Sequenced sample: peripheral blood. This TCR derives from a woman aged 30 to 39 with active or convalescent COVID-19.

The CDR3 region has the DNA TGTGCCAGCTCAACCGGGACAGGGGCGTTCTTC. This sequence encodes CASSTGTGAFF. V usage is TRBV18 and J usage is TRBJ2-1; 10 bases agree with TRBD1. The CDR3 has 11 amino acids. CDR1 KGHSH and CDR2 LQKENI come from the germline V gene. With 5 bases clipped from V and 15 bases from J, the junction kept 4 bases outside the gene matches. Based on the CDR3 plus reference TRBV18 and TRBJ2-1, the full variable domain is NAGVMQNPRHLVRRRGQEARLRCSPMKGHSHVYWYRQLPEEGLKFMVYLQKENIIDESGMPKERFSAEFPKEGPSILRIQQVVRGDSAAYFCASSTGTGAFFGPGTRLTVL.